These 21 T cell receptor beta chains were all obtained from the same sample, sequenced in a study of T cell responses to AZD1222 COVID-19 vaccine. Some clones are missing from TCRdb's copy, which holds only in-frame ones; the method was immunoSEQ multiplex PCR. This sample has around 100,000 clones, with approximately 87% found just once. Sequenced material: peripheral blood, taken on day 0 of AZD1222 vaccination. These receptors were obtained from an adult in good health.

The genes are TRBV19 and TRBJ2-2; D is undetermined. The CDR3 has 14 amino acids. V was cut by 9 bases and J by 0 bases, with 11 bases left in between. Germline CDR1 and CDR2: LNHDA and SQIVND (reference sequence). The CDR3 spells CASKGGPNTGELFF. CDR3 in DNA: TGTGCCAGCAAAGGTGGTCCGAACACCGGGGAGCTGTTTTTT.

The gene calls are TRBV7-6 and TRBJ1-2; 11 bases match TRBD1. In germline, CDR1 is SGHVS, CDR2 FNYEAQ. The CDR3 totals 21 residues. Losses at the gene ends were 0 bases for V and 0 bases for J; bases not matched to a gene: 15. CDR3 in DNA: TGTGCCAGCAGCTTAGCCCAGATAGGGACAGGGGGATTCAGAGCTAACTATGGCTACACCTTC. This translates into CASSLAQIGTGGFRANYGYTF.

The chain employs TRBV20-1 and TRBJ1-1, with D unclear. The CDR3 sequence is 14 residues long. V was shortened by 3 bases and J by 0 bases, with 11 bases between the two germline ends. The germline CDR1 and CDR2 sequences are DFQATT and SNEGSKA (reference sequence). The CDR3, as DNA: TGCAGTGCTAGTAGGCCCCCTTTGAACACTGAAGCTTTCTTT. This sequence encodes CSASRPPLNTEAFF.

Comments on this clone: Other nucleotide sequences in the sample specify the same CDR3. This rearrangement joins TRBV5-1 to TRBJ1-1, with a possible D match to TRBD1 (5 bases). Trimming stripped 4 bases from V and 2 bases from J, with 9 bases between. Germline lookup yields CDR1 SGHRS and CDR2 YFSETQ. The CDR3 runs to 13 residues. The CDR3 reads CASSLQGNTEAFF. DNA for the CDR3: TGCGCCAGCAGCCTTCAGGGCAACACTGAAGCTTTCTTT.

This clone is classed as medium-sized. In DNA, the CDR3 is TGTGCCAGCTCCTCGGGTGCAAGTACCTACGAGCAGTACTTC. This encodes CASSSGASTYEQYF. The chain joins TRBV18 to TRBJ2-7; no definite D call. Germline CDR1 reads KGHSH; CDR2 reads LQKENI. Between the trimmed V and J ends, which lost 6 bases and 2 bases, there was a span of 14 bases. The length of the CDR3 is 14 residues.

The chain combines TRBV11-1 with TRBJ2-1; maybe TRBD1 (6 bases). Trimming removed 5 bases from V and 6 bases from J, with 11 bases in between. Germline V lookup: CDR1 SGHAT, CDR2 FQDESV (reference sequence). The CDR3 totals 13 residues. The CDR3 is CASSPGVGNEQFF. The DNA for the CDR3 is TGTGCCAGCAGCCCAGGGGTGGGCAATGAGCAGTTCTTC.

CDR3 amino acids: CASSHSPYEQYF. The CDR3 DNA is TGTGCCAGCAGCCACTCCCCCTACGAGCAGTACTTC. This rearrangement joins TRBV7-9 to TRBJ2-7; D not certain. Per the germline V gene, CDR1 is SEHNR and CDR2 is FQNEAQ (reference sequence). This CDR3 contains 12 residues. V was trimmed by 5 bases and J by 2 bases, leaving 7 bases between them.

The V call is TRBV29-1, the J call TRBJ2-1; 8 positions match TRBD1. Germline V gives CDR1 SQVTM, CDR2 ANQGSEA. This CDR3 has 15 amino acids. The junction had 14 bases not matched to a gene; V was cut back by 8 bases and J by 5 bases. For the CDR3, the DNA is TGCAGCTCACCGACAGGGGTCCGAGGCGACAATGAGCAGTTCTTC. Encoded protein: CSSPTGVRGDNEQFF.

This chain connects TRBV28 to TRBJ1-2, with 11 bases identical to TRBD1. J lost 5 bases, V lost 2 bases, and 1 base had no gene match. This CDR3 region has 14 residues. Germline CDR1 MDHEN, CDR2 SYDVKM. DNA for the CDR3: TGTGCCAGCAGTTTAGGGACAGGGGGTTATGGCTACACCTTC. This gives the protein CASSLGTGGYGYTF.

This clone was picked up one time. The chain joins TRBV3-1 (or the pseudogene TRBV3-2) to TRBJ1-1, with no clear D. The CDR3 spans 14 residues. Trimming shortened V by 1 base and J by 5 bases, and 11 bases separated the two germline ends. CDR1 is LGHDT, CDR2 YNNKEL, per germline (reference sequence). In DNA, the CDR3 is TGTGCCAGCAGCCAAGTCTCGGGAGTTACTGAAGCTTTCTTT. This codes for CASSQVSGVTEAFF.

The rearrangement joins TRBV6-5 to TRBJ1-5; perhaps TRBD1 as D (6 bases). CDR1 MNHEY and CDR2 SVGAGI come from the germline V gene. Trimming shortened V by 8 bases and J by 8 bases, and 16 bases separated the two germline ends. The CDR3 consists of 13 residues. As DNA, the CDR3 is TGTGCCAGCGGCATCTCAGGGGTTAAGCCCCAGCATTTT. It is translated as CASGISGVKPQHF.

This clone is a singleton in its sample. The V call is TRBV7-2, the J call TRBJ2-1, with 8 bases lining up with TRBD2. Germline lookup yields CDR1 SGHTA and CDR2 FQGNSA. V shed 1 base, J shed 7 bases, and the junction held 6 bases outside the gene matches. The CDR3 extends over 15 amino acids. Here the CDR3 reads CASSLEPGGRNEQFF. CDR3 nucleotide sequence: TGTGCCAGCAGCTTAGAACCGGGGGGGCGGAATGAGCAGTTCTTC. Looking up the rest from reference TRBV7-2 and TRBJ2-1 gives the full variable domain: GAGVSQSPSNKVTEKGKDVELRCDPISGHTALYWYRQSLGQGLEFLIYFQGNSAPDKSGLPSDRFSAERTGGSVSTLTIQRTQQEDSAVYLCASSLEPGGRNEQFFGPGTRLTVL.

The J gene is TRBJ1-6, the V gene TRBV5-1, with a possible D match to TRBD1 (5 bases). Per the germline V gene, CDR1 is SGHRS and CDR2 is YFSETQ. V lost 4 bases and J 13 bases, leaving 21 bases between the germline ends. This CDR3 spans 15 amino acids. The CDR3: CASSLGPTTEQPLHF. CDR3 bases: TGCGCCAGCAGCCTGGGGCCCACTACAGAGCAGCCCCTCCACTTT.

This clone appeared a few times. The chain recombines TRBV10-3 with TRBJ1-2; D unresolved. Germline V CDR1 and CDR2: ENHRY, SYGVKD. CDR3 length: 12 residues. V lost 0 bases to trimming and J lost 2 bases, with 1 base between them. CDR3 sequence (DNA): TGTGCCATCAGTGAGTCGAACTATGGCTACACCTTC. It yields the protein CAISESNYGYTF.

CDR3 sequence (DNA): TGTGCCAGCAGCGGACGGGACGGTAACTCCGAGCAGTACTTC. Translation gives CASSGRDGNSEQYF. V gene TRBV5-4 combines with J gene TRBJ2-7; D may match TRBD1 or TRBD2 (5 bases each). The CDR3 consists of 14 residues. Germline lookup yields CDR1 SGHNT and CDR2 YYREEE (reference sequence). Trimming shortened V by 4 bases and J by 6 bases, and 17 bases separated the two germline ends.

The CDR3: CASRRPGENGYTF. CDR3 DNA sequence: TGTGCCAGCAGACGGCCAGGGGAAAATGGCTACACCTTC. V is TRBV12-3 or TRBV12-4 and J is TRBJ1-2; D perhaps matches TRBD1 (6 bases). Trimming stripped 6 bases from V and 6 bases from J, with 14 bases between. The CDR3 loop spans 13 amino acids.

The chain has TRBV2 and TRBJ1-2, with unresolved D. Germline V lookup: CDR1 SNHLY, CDR2 FYNNEI. V lost 7 bases to trimming and J lost 3 bases, with 18 bases between them. The CDR3 loop spans 15 amino acids. Here the CDR3 reads CASTSMMSWDYGYTF. The CDR3 bases are TGTGCCAGCACGTCAATGATGTCGTGGGACTATGGCTACACCTTC. The whole variable domain, remainder taken from reference TRBV2 and TRBJ1-2, is EPEVTQTPSHQVTQMGQEVILRCVPISNHLYFYWYRQILGQKVEFLVSFYNNEISEKSEIFDDQFSVERPDGSNFTLKIRSTKLEDSAMYFCASTSMMSWDYGYTFGSGTRLTVV.

This chain joins TRBV4-3 and TRBJ2-7, with D tentatively TRBD2 (5 bases). The germline CDR1 and CDR2 sequences are LGHNA and YSLEER. The CDR3 totals 15 residues. Trimming left V 1 base short and J 0 bases short, with 10 bases between. The DNA for the CDR3 is TGCGCCAGCAGCCAAGTTGCCGGGAACTCCTACGAGCAGTACTTC. Translated, it gives CASSQVAGNSYEQYF.

The rearrangement joins TRBV4-1 to TRBJ1-5, with D perhaps TRBD1 (5 bases). Germline CDR1 and CDR2: MGHRA and YSYEKL. Trimming cost V 6 bases and J 4 bases, with 16 bases left between them. This CDR3 spans 15 amino acids. CDR3 amino acids: CASRSGVGKNQPQHF. CDR3 coding DNA: TGCGCCAGCAGGTCGGGGGTGGGTAAGAATCAGCCCCAGCATTTT.

The V and J genes are TRBV29-1 and TRBJ2-7; TRBD1 aligns across 7 bases. The germline V gene encodes CDR1 SQVTM and CDR2 ANQGSEA. J lost 6 bases, V lost 4 bases, and 9 bases had no gene match. The CDR3 totals 13 residues. The CDR3 spells CSVAQGVFREQYF. The DNA for the CDR3 is TGCAGCGTTGCCCAGGGGGTCTTTCGCGAGCAGTACTTC.

This chain joins TRBV12-3 or TRBV12-4 and TRBJ1-1; D is unclear. The germline V and J ends were trimmed by 8 bases and 0 bases, with 10 bases remaining between them. The CDR3 contains 13 residues. CDR3 sequence (DNA): TGTGCCAGCGTCGAGTGGGTGAACACTGAAGCTTTCTTT. Amino acids: CASVEWVNTEAFF.